The 17 T cell receptor beta chains given below trace back to one sample, sequenced in a study of T cell responses to AZD1222 COVID-19 vaccine. Sequencing used immunoSEQ multiplex PCR; TCRdb keeps in-frame clones, though not all of them. The table shows about 120,000 clones, with 88% occurring only once. Sequencing used peripheral blood, obtained 28 days after the second AZD1222 dose. All receptors derive from an adult who received the AZD1222 COVID-19 vaccine.

V is TRBV16 and J is TRBJ1-2; no reliable D call. The CDR3 has 14 amino acids. Trimming took 2 bases from V and 1 from J, leaving 8 bases between them. The germline V gene has CDR1 KGHSY and CDR2 FQNENV. DNA for the CDR3: TGTGCCAGCAGCCAACTTGTCCATAACTATGGCTACACCTTC. Its protein product is CASSQLVHNYGYTF.

There are a few counts of this clone. J is TRBJ2-2 and V is TRBV9; no clear D. This CDR3 is built from 13 residues. Germline CDR1 reads SGDLS; CDR2 reads YYNGEE. The V and J ends lost 2 bases and 7 bases respectively, with 9 bases between them. The CDR3: CASSVRWGGELFF. The DNA for the CDR3 is TGTGCCAGCAGCGTGAGGTGGGGCGGGGAGCTGTTTTTT. The full variable domain, with the rest looked up from reference TRBV9 and TRBJ2-2, is DSGVTQTPKHLITATGQRVTLRCSPRSGDLSVYWYQQSLDQGLQFLIQYYNGEERAKGNILERFSAQQFPDLHSELNLSSLELGDSALYFCASSVRWGGELFFGEGSRLTVL.

The rearrangement uses TRBV11-2 and TRBJ2-7, with TRBD2 matching 9 bases. The germline V gene has CDR1 SGHAT and CDR2 FQNNGV. The CDR3 extends over 15 amino acids. V shed 0 bases and J 8 bases; nucleotides not matched to a gene: 8. The CDR3 DNA reads as TGTGCCAGCAGCTTAGATCGGGTGCGGGGGGGACAGCAGTACTTC. It translates to CASSLDRVRGGQQYF.

This clone was seen more than once but under ten times. The CDR3 loop reads CASSQGLGNGYTF. CDR3 nucleotides: TGTGCCAGCAGCCAAGGTCTAGGGAATGGCTACACCTTC. The chain employs TRBV3-1 (or the pseudogene TRBV3-2) and TRBJ1-2; D remains ambiguous. The CDR3 is made up of 13 amino acids. Trimming stripped 1 base from V and 6 bases from J, with 9 bases between. Germline V CDR1 and CDR2: LGHDT, YNNKEL (reference sequence).

CDR3 in amino acids: CASTGLAGNTIYF. CDR3 nucleotides: TGTGCCAGCACGGGTCTTGCCGGAAACACCATATATTTT. The gene calls are TRBV2 and TRBJ1-3; unclear D gene. Per germline, CDR1 SNHLY and CDR2 FYNNEI. With 7 bases removed from V and 4 bases from J, the gap between germline ends came to 11 bases. The CDR3 totals 13 residues.

CDR3 nucleotides: TGTGCCAGCAGCTTTGTTGTGGGATCCTATCAGCCCCAGCATTTT. Its protein product is CASSFVVGSYQPQHF. V usage is TRBV5-5 and J usage is TRBJ1-5; D uncertain. V lost 2 bases, J lost 5 bases, and 14 bases lay in between. The CDR3 consists of 15 residues. Per the germline V gene, CDR1 is SGHKS and CDR2 is YYEKEE (reference sequence).

The V and J genes are TRBV6-5 and TRBJ2-1; 7 nucleotides line up with TRBD2. Per germline, CDR1 MNHEY and CDR2 SVGAGI. V shed 3 bases and J 15 bases; nucleotides not matched to a gene: 8. CDR3 length: 12 amino acids. The CDR3 DNA follows: TGTGCCAGCAGTTATTTGAGCGGGATGTTGTTCTTC. Encoded protein: CASSYLSGMLFF.

This sequence joins TRBV30 and TRBJ1-4, with 7 bases that match TRBD1. CDR3 length: 15 amino acids. Trimming took 2 bases from V and 8 from J; bases not matched to a gene: 11. CDR1 and CDR2 from the germline V gene are GTSNPN and SVGIG (reference sequence). CDR3 DNA sequence: TGTGCCTGGAGTATCACGACAGGGTGGCAGGAAAAACTGTTTTTT. It codes for CAWSITTGWQEKLFF.

V and J are TRBV7-6 and TRBJ2-5, with a possible D match to TRBD1 (6 bases). V dropped 1 base and J dropped 5 bases, with 11 bases sitting between them. This CDR3 is built from 14 residues. In germline, CDR1 is SGHVS, CDR2 FNYEAQ. The CDR3 sequence: CASSLEQGWETQYF. In DNA form, the CDR3 reads TGTGCCAGCAGCTTAGAACAGGGTTGGGAGACCCAGTACTTC.

The chain carries TRBV6-5 and TRBJ1-1; D gene uncertain. From germline, CDR1 is MNHEY and CDR2 SVGAGI. The CDR3 covers 13 residues. With 5 bases removed from V and 5 bases from J, the gap between germline ends came to 12 bases. The CDR3 sequence is CASSPGVRTEAFF. The CDR3 region has the DNA TGTGCCAGCAGTCCAGGAGTACGGACTGAAGCTTTCTTT.

This sequence joins TRBV25-1 and TRBJ2-7; no clear D. Per germline, CDR1 MGHDK and CDR2 SYGVNS. V lost 3 bases to trimming and J lost 2 bases, with 17 bases between them. There are 16 residues in the CDR3. Here the CDR3 reads CASSDPVGSPPYEQYF. CDR3 coding DNA: TGTGCCAGCAGTGATCCCGTTGGCAGTCCCCCCTACGAGCAGTACTTC.

V and J are TRBV9 and TRBJ1-1; 9 bases map to TRBD1. Germline lookup yields CDR1 SGDLS and CDR2 YYNGEE. The CDR3 extends over 13 amino acids. Losses at the gene ends were 2 bases for V and 8 bases for J; bases not matched to a gene: 4. The CDR3: CASSVTGGSEAFF. The CDR3 DNA reads TGTGCCAGCAGCGTCACAGGGGGCAGCGAAGCTTTCTTT.

The chain uses TRBV9 and TRBJ2-3; D gene ambiguous. This CDR3 comprises 14 residues. Germline CDR1 and CDR2: SGDLS and YYNGEE. V lost 4 bases, J lost 1 base, and 10 bases lay in between. The CDR3 protein is CASSPLTGTDTQYF. CDR3 sequence (DNA): TGTGCCAGCAGCCCATTAACCGGCACAGATACGCAGTATTTT.

This chain links TRBV19 with TRBJ2-7; 9 nucleotides match TRBD1. The length of the CDR3 is 12 residues. V shed 4 bases, J shed 6 bases, and the junction held 1 base outside the gene matches. Germline values: CDR1 LNHDA, CDR2 SQIVND (reference sequence). The chain's CDR3 is CASSRTGVEQYF. For the CDR3, the DNA is TGTGCCAGTAGTAGGACAGGGGTCGAGCAGTACTTC.

The genes are TRBV24-1 and TRBJ2-2; D might be TRBD1 or TRBD2, each matching 6 bases. Per the germline V gene, CDR1 is KGHDR and CDR2 is SFDVKD. V was clipped by 3 bases and J by 3 bases, with 19 bases between them. The CDR3 covers 18 residues. Here the CDR3 reads CATSDLRQEGSYTGELFF. The CDR3 DNA reads as TGTGCCACCAGTGATCTACGACAGGAGGGCTCCTACACCGGGGAGCTGTTTTTT.

The V and J genes are TRBV9 and TRBJ1-5, with D unclear. Trimming stripped 0 bases from V and 5 bases from J, with 9 bases between. This CDR3 contains 14 residues. The germline V gene encodes CDR1 SGDLS and CDR2 YYNGEE. Here the CDR3 reads CASSVDPGDQPQHF. CDR3 nucleotide sequence: TGTGCCAGCAGCGTAGACCCCGGGGATCAGCCCCAGCATTTT.

The genes are TRBV19 and TRBJ1-5; D is perhaps TRBD1 (5 bases). This CDR3 is 15 amino acids long. Trimming stripped 8 bases from V and 2 bases from J, with 16 bases between. Germline V lookup: CDR1 LNHDA, CDR2 SQIVND (reference sequence). DNA of the CDR3: TGTGCCAGTGAGAAGGGGACGGTTGGCAATCAGCCCCAGCATTTT. Translation: CASEKGTVGNQPQHF.